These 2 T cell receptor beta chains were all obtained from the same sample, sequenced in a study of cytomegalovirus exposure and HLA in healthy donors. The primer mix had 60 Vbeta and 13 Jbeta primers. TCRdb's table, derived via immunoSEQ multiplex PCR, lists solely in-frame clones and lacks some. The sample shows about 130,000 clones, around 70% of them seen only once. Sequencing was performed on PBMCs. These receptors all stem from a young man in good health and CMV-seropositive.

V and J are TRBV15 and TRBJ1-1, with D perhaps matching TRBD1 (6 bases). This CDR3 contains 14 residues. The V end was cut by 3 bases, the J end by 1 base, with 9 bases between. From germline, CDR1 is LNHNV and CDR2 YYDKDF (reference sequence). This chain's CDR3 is CATSRRTENTEAFF. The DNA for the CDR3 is TGTGCCACCAGCAGGAGGACAGAGAACACTGAAGCTTTCTTT. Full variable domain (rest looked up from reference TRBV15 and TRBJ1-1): DAMVIQNPRYQVTQFGKPVTLSCSQTLNHNVMYWYQQKSSQAPKLLFHYYDKDFNNEADTPDNFQSRRPNTSFCFLDIRSPGLGDTAMYLCATSRRTENTEAFFGQGTRLTVV.

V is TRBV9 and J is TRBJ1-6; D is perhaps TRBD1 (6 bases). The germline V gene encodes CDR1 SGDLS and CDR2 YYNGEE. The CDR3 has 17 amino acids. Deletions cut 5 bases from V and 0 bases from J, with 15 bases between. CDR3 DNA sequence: TGTGCCAGCAGGCGCCAGGGGCGATCCTCCTATAATTCACCCCTCCACTTT. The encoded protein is CASRRQGRSSYNSPLHF.